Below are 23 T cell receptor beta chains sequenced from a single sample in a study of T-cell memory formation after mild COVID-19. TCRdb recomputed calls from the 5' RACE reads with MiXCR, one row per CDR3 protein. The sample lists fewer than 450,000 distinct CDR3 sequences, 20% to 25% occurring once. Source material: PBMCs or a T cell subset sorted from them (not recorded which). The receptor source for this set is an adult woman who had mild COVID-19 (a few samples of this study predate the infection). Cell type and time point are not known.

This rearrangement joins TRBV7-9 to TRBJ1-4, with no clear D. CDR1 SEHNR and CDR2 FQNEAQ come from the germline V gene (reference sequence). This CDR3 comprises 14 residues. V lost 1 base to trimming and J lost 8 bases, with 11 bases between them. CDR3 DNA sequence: TGTGCCAGCAGCTTAGTGGCACGGGTGGAAAAACTGTTTTTT. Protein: CASSLVARVEKLFF.

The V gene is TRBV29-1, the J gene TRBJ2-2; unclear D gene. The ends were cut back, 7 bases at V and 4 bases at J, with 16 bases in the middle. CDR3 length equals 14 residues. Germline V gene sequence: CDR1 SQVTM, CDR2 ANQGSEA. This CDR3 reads CSARNASGTGELFF. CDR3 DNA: TGCAGCGCCAGGAACGCCTCGGGCACCGGGGAGCTGTTTTTT.

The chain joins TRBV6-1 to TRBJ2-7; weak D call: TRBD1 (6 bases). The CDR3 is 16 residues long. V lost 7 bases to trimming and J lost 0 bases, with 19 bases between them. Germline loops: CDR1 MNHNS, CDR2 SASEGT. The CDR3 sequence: CASITGRNVSSYEQYF. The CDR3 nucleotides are TGTGCCAGCATCACAGGGCGGAACGTGAGCTCCTACGAGCAGTACTTC.

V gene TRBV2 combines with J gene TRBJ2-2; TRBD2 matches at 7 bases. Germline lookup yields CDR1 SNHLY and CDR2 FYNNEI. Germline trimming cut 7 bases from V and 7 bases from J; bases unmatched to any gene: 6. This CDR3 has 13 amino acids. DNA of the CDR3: TGTGCCAGCACGGACGCGGGAGTCGGGGAGCTGTTTTTT. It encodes CASTDAGVGELFF. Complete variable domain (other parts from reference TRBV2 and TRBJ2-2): EPEVTQTPSHQVTQMGQEVILRCVPISNHLYFYWYRQILGQKVEFLVSFYNNEISEKSEIFDDQFSVERPDGSNFTLKIRSTKLEDSAMYFCASTDAGVGELFFGEGSRLTVL.

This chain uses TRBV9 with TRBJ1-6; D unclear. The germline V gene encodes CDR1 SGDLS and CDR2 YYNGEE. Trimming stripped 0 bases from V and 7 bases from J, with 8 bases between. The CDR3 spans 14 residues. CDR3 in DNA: TGTGCCAGCAGCGTAGATACAGTAAATTCACCCCTCCACTTT. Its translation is CASSVDTVNSPLHF.

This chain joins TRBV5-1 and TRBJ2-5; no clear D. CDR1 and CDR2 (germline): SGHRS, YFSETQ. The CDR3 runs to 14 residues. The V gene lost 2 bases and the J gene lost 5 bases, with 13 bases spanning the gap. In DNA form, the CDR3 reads TGCGCCAGCAGCTTTCCGGGCCATGGGGAGACCCAGTACTTC. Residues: CASSFPGHGETQYF.

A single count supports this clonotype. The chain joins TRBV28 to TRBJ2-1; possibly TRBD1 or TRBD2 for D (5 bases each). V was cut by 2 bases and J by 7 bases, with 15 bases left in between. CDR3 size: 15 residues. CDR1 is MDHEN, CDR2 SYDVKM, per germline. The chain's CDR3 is CASSLGLGTLNEQFF. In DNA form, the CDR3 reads TGTGCCAGCAGTTTAGGTCTCGGGACCCTAAATGAGCAGTTCTTC.

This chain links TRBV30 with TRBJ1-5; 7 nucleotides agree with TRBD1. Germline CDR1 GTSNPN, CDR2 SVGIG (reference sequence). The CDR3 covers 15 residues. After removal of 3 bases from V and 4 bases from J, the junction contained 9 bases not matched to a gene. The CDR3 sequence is CAWSRDSTQNQPQHF. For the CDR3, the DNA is TGTGCCTGGAGCCGGGACAGTACCCAAAATCAGCCCCAGCATTTT.

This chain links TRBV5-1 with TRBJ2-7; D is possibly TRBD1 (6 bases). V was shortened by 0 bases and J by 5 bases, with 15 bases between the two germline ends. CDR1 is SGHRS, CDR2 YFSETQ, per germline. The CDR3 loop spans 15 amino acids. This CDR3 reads CASSLEGVEGHEQYF. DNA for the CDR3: TGCGCCAGCAGCTTGGAGGGGGTAGAGGGCCACGAGCAGTACTTC.

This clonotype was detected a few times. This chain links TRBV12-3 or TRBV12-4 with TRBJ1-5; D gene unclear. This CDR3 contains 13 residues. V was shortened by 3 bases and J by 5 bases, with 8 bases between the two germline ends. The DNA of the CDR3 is TGTGCCAGCAGTTTTTCTAGAGATCAGCCCCAGCATTTT. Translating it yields CASSFSRDQPQHF.

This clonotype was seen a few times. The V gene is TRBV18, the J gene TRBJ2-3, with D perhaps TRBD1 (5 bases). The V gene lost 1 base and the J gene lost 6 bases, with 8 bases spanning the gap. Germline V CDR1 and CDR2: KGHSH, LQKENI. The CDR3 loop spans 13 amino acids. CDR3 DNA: TGTGCCAGCTCACCACTCAGGGCTGATACGCAGTATTTT. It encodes CASSPLRADTQYF.

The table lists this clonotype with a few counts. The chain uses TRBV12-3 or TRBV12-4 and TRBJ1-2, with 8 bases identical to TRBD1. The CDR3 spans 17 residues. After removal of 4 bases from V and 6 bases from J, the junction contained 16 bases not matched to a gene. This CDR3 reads CASSSSGQGGGLDGYTF. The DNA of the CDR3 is TGTGCCAGCAGTTCCTCAGGACAGGGAGGGGGACTTGATGGCTACACCTTC.

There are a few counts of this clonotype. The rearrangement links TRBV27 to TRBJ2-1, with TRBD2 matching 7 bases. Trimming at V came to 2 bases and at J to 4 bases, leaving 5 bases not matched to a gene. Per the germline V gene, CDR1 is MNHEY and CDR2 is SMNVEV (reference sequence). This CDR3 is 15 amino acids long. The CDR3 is CASSLARDYYNEQFF. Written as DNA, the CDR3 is TGTGCCAGCAGTTTAGCCCGGGACTATTACAATGAGCAGTTCTTC.

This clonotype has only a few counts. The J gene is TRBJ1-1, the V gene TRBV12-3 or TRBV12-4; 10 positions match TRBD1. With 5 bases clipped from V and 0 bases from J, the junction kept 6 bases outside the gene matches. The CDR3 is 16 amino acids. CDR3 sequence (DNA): TGTGCCAGCAGTGGGGACAGGGGCCCCATGAACACTGAAGCTTTCTTT. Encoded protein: CASSGDRGPMNTEAFF.

The CDR3 DNA reads as TGTGCCAGCAGCACCGCCGGCGCGGGGGGGTCCTACAATGAGCAGTTCTTC. Encoded protein: CASSTAGAGGSYNEQFF. The rearrangement uses TRBV3-1 and TRBJ2-1; 9 bases are a match to TRBD2. Germline CDR1 LGHDT, CDR2 YNNKEL (reference sequence). V lost 5 bases and J lost 1; bases outside the gene matches: 9. The CDR3 length is 17 residues.

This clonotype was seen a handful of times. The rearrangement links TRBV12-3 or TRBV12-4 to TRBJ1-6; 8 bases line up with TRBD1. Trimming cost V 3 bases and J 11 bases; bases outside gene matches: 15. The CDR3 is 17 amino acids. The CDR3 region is CASSFRQGAGNSAPLHF. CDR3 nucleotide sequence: TGTGCCAGCAGTTTCCGGCAGGGGGCAGGGAATAGTGCACCCCTCCACTTT.

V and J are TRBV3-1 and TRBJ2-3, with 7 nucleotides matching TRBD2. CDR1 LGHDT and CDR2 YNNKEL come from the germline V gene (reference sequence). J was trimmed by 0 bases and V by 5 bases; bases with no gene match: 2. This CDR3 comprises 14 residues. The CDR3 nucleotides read TGTGCCAGCAGCAAGCGGGGCAGCACAGATACGCAGTATTTT. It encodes CASSKRGSTDTQYF.

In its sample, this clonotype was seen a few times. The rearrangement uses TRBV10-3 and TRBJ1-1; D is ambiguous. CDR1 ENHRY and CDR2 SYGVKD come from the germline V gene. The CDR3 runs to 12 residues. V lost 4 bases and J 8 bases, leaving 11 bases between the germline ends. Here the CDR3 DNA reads TGTGCCATCAGTGGCTTGGGCTCGGAAGCTTTCTTT. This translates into CAISGLGSEAFF.

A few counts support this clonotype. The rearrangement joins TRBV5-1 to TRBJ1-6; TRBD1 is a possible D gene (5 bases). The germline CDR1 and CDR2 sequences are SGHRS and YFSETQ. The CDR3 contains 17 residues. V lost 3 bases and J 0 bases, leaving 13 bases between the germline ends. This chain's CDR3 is CASSSSAGSSYNSPLHF. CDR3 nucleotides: TGCGCCAGCAGCTCTTCTGCAGGGAGCTCCTATAATTCACCCCTCCACTTT.

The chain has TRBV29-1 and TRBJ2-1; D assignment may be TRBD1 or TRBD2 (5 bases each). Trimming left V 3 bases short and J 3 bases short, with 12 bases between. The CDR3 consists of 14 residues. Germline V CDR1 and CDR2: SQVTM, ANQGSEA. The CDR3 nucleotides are TGCAGCGTTGAGGGGGTAGGATTCTACAATGAGCAGTTCTTC. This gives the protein CSVEGVGFYNEQFF.

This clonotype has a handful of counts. The DNA of the CDR3 is TGTGCCAGCAAAGAGGACAGAATTAATGAAAAACTGTTTTTT. Residues: CASKEDRINEKLFF. The genes are TRBV6-5 and TRBJ1-4; the D gene is possibly TRBD1 (6 bases). Trimming took 7 bases from V and 4 from J, leaving 13 bases between them. Germline V CDR1 and CDR2: MNHEY, SVGAGI. The CDR3 runs to 14 residues.

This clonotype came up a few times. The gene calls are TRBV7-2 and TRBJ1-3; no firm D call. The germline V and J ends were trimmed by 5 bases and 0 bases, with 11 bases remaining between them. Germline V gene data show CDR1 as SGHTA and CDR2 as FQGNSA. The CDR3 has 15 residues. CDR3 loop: CASSTSSLSGNTIYF. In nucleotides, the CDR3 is TGTGCCAGCAGCACAAGTAGCCTCTCTGGAAACACCATATATTTT. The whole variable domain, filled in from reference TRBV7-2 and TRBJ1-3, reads GAGVSQSPSNKVTEKGKDVELRCDPISGHTALYWYRQSLGQGLEFLIYFQGNSAPDKSGLPSDRFSAERTGGSVSTLTIQRTQQEDSAVYLCASSTSSLSGNTIYFGEGSWLTVV.

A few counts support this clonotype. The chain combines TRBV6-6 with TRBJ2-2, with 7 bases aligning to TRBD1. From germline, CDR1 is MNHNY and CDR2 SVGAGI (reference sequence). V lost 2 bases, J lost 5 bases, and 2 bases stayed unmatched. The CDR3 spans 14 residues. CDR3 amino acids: CASSYPDRTGELFF. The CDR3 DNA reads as TGTGCCAGCAGTTACCCGGACAGGACCGGGGAGCTGTTTTTT.